This is a list of T cell receptor beta chains from one sample in a study of T cell responses to AZD1222 COVID-19 vaccine. Using immunoSEQ multiplex PCR, the repertoire was profiled, and TCRdb retains in-frame clones only, with some absent. Here the sample spans over 120,000 clones, around 90% being singletons. The sequenced sample was peripheral blood, obtained 28 days after the second AZD1222 dose. The receptor set was obtained from an adult who received the AZD1222 COVID-19 vaccine. Each CDR3 is given with its conserved first and last residue. The D gene is left open where the match is weak. Some rows have no size entry. The others give once, few or many, or a class for an expanded clone.

d_call	j_call	clone_size	v_call	cdr3_aa	cdr3_nt
TRBD2	TRBJ2-7	few	TRBV14	CASSLGLAGQRPLPYEQYF	TGTGCCAGCAGCCTTGGACTAGCGGGCCAGCGCCCCCTCCCCTACGAGCAGTACTTC
NA	TRBJ1-1	NA	TRBV5-1	CASSLAPQRTEAFF	TGCGCCAGCAGCTTGGCCCCCCAGAGGACTGAAGCTTTCTTT
TRBD1	TRBJ1-6	NA	TRBV4-1	CASSHPGQDNSPLHF	TGCGCCAGCAGCCATCCCGGACAGGATAATTCACCCCTCCACTTT
NA	TRBJ2-3	few	TRBV25-1	CASSEYWFSGQGTDTQYF	TGTGCCAGCAGTGAATATTGGTTTAGCGGACAGGGCACAGATACGCAGTATTTT
NA	TRBJ1-5	once	TRBV6-5	CASSFGMMGQPQHF	TGTGCCAGCAGTTTCGGCATGATGGGTCAGCCCCAGCATTTT
NA	TRBJ2-1	NA	TRBV4-2	CASSRSTGEQFF	TGTGCCAGCAGCCGGAGTACAGGGGAGCAGTTCTTC
TRBD2	TRBJ2-3	NA	TRBV4-1	CASSLEYGRDTDTQYF	TGCGCCAGCAGCCTTGAATACGGGAGGGACACAGATACGCAGTATTTT
NA	TRBJ1-4	NA	TRBV11-2	CASSLGRKQINEKLFF	TGTGCCAGCAGCTTGGGGCGGAAACAGATTAATGAAAAACTGTTTTTT
TRBD1	TRBJ2-7	NA	TRBV29-1	CSVGTGSPYEQYF	TGCAGCGTTGGGACAGGGAGTCCCTACGAGCAGTACTTC
TRBD1	TRBJ1-2	NA	TRBV27	CASSSWTGGSGYTF	TGTGCCAGCAGTTCATGGACAGGGGGCTCAGGCTACACCTTC
NA	TRBJ1-1	NA	TRBV7-2	CASSLNAGTNTEAFF	TGTGCCAGCAGCTTAAATGCGGGGACGAACACTGAAGCTTTCTTT
NA	TRBJ1-2	NA	TRBV20-1	CSASSANYGYTF	TGCAGTGCTAGTTCAGCTAACTATGGCTACACCTTC
TRBD1	TRBJ2-7	few	TRBV5-1	CASRRSGQGNYEQYF	TGCGCCAGCAGGAGGTCGGGACAGGGGAACTACGAGCAGTACTTC
TRBD2	TRBJ2-1	NA	TRBV7-2	CASSSRRGLAGNEQFF	TGTGCCAGCAGCTCCCGGCGGGGACTAGCGGGAAATGAGCAGTTCTTC
NA	TRBJ2-7	NA	TRBV6-2/TRBV6-3	CASSYDWQGKEQYF	TGTGCCAGCAGTTACGACTGGCAGGGAAAAGAGCAGTACTTC
NA	TRBJ2-3	NA	TRBV6-2/TRBV6-3	CASSPRQSTDTQYF	TGTGCCAGCAGCCCGAGACAGAGCACAGATACGCAGTATTTT
NA	TRBJ2-7	NA	TRBV19	CASSFGWSGNEQYF	TGTGCCAGTAGTTTCGGGTGGTCCGGGAACGAGCAGTACTTC